This T cell receptor beta chain was sequenced during a study of T cell responses to AZD1222 COVID-19 vaccine. The CDR3 extends over 14 amino acids. V lost 2 bases and J 5 bases, leaving 13 bases between the germline ends. CDR1 MDHEN and CDR2 SYDVKM come from the germline V gene. The method was immunoSEQ multiplex PCR; TCRdb's version includes in-frame clones alone and lacks a portion of them. In the table there are fewer than 150,000 clones, about nine tenths of which are singletons. This clone appeared a few times. Source: peripheral blood, taken on day 0 of AZD1222 vaccination. The gene calls are TRBV28 and TRBJ2-7; D may be TRBD1 (5 bases). This receptor was taken from an adult in good health. In DNA, the CDR3 is TGTGCCAGCAGTTTAGCAGGGTATACAAACGAGCAGTACTTC. Translated: CASSLAGYTNEQYF.